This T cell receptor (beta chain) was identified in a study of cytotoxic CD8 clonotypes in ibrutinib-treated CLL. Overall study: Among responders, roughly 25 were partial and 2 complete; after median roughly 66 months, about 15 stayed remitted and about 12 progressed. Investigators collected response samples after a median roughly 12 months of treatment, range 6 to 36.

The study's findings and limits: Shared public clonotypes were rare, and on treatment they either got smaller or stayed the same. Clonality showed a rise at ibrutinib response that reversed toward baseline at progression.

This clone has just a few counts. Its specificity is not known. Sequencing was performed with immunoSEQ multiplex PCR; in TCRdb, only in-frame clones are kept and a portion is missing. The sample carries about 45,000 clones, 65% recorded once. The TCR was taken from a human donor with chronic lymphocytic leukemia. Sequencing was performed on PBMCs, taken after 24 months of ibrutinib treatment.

The CDR3 region is CASRGRGSPVGELFF. CDR3 DNA sequence: TGTGCCAGCCGGGGCCGCGGTAGCCCAGTCGGGGAGCTGTTTTTT. This rearrangement joins TRBV27 to TRBJ2-2, with D perhaps being TRBD1 or TRBD2 (5 bases each). Trimming pared 8 bases from V and 7 bases from J, leaving 20 bases between. The germline V gene encodes CDR1 MNHEY and CDR2 SMNVEV (reference sequence). The CDR3 runs 15 residues.